This TCR beta chain stems from a study of breast tumors, draining lymph nodes, adjacent tissues. Germline CDR1 reads SGHTA; CDR2 reads FQGNSA. Termini included, the CDR3 measures 15 amino acids. Samples came from axillary lymph nodes draining the breast cancer. To note about this clonotype: The conserved closing phenylalanine or tryptophan is absent in this CDR3, likely reflecting a read error. The DNA is omitted, as the CDR3 cannot be located on it reliably, and the CDR3 follows TCRdb's listing.

Each CDR3 protein is one row after TCRdb ran MiXCR on the multiplex PCR reads. The sample has 140,000 or so distinct CDR3 sequences, approximately 32% seen once; the top ten hold 2% to 2.5%. V is TRBV7-2 and J is TRBJ1-2; TRBD1 is the table's D call and was not checked against the DNA. This TCR came from a female donor with breast cancer. Some clones in this sample may be carry-over from other donors' samples. The sequenced sample was axillary lymph node tissue. The CDR3 loop reads CASSPTGGENYGYPY.